A single count supports the clone carrying this TCR beta chain. V dropped 4 bases and J dropped 8; count of bases not matched to a gene: 10. In germline, CDR1 is SGHRS, CDR2 YFSETQ. The CDR3 consists of 15 residues. This entry comes from a study of blood T cell repertoires in COVID-19. About the research overall: Collection of acute and convalescent COVID-19 samples took place in the United States, Italy and Spain. T cells, B-cell-depleted T cells, or PBMCs provided the cDNA or gDNA that served as material.

In the authors' workflow: Amplification of reference gene primers was used by the study to estimate nucleated cell counts. Only in-frame clones appear in the TCRdb table, and some are missing; sequencing was by immunoSEQ multiplex PCR. V and J calls and clone size are given by that table; D and trimming were obtained from the DNA. The top ten hold around 30% of the sample, which has 90,000 to 150,000 clones, approximately 90% seen once. The rearrangement uses TRBV5-1 and TRBJ2-3, with 10 bases fitting TRBD2. The sequence was obtained from a man in his 70s with active or convalescent COVID-19. The specimen was peripheral blood. The CDR3 bases are TGCGCCAGCAGCCCGGGCAGCGGGAGGGCCTCTACGCAGTATTTT. Protein sequence: CASSPGSGRASTQYF.